These 24 T cell receptor beta chains were sequenced from one sample in a study of naive and memory T cell subsets. General observations from the study: Possibly reflecting memory cells re-expressing CD45RA, a few larger clonotypes occurred in naive repertoires, especially CD8.

These TCRs are of unknown antigen specificity. An equimolar mix of two oligonucleotides served as the beta constant-region primer for TRBC1 and TRBC2. Nested alpha and beta constant-region primers with the SP2 primer drove four PCR rounds on ligated cDNA. MiXCR, run by TCRdb on the UMI-ligation and nested PCR reads, gives a single entry per CDR3 protein. This table has more than 120,000 distinct CDR3 sequences, roughly a fifth appearing once. The sequencing input was naive CD8+ T cells from blood. These receptors were collected from a human donor in good health.

CDR3 in amino acids: CASSVTGTGVHEQFF. DNA of the CDR3: TGTGCCAGCAGTGTAACCGGGACAGGGGTTCATGAGCAGTTCTTC. This rearrangement joins TRBV12-3 or TRBV12-4 to TRBJ2-1; 10 bases line up with TRBD1. The CDR3 loop spans 15 amino acids. Unmatched junction bases numbered 9, after V lost 5 bases and J lost 8 bases.

This chain joins TRBV7-2 and TRBJ2-3; D perhaps matches TRBD2 (6 bases). V was trimmed by 5 bases and J by 2 bases, leaving 17 bases between them. This CDR3 spans 16 amino acids. The germline V gene has CDR1 SGHTA and CDR2 FQGNSA. CDR3 sequence reads: CASSPFFAGITDTQYF. DNA for the CDR3: TGTGCCAGCAGCCCCTTCTTTGCGGGAATCACAGATACGCAGTATTTT.

This clonotype was counted a few times. V and J are TRBV9 and TRBJ2-7; 7 nucleotides agree with TRBD1. Per germline, CDR1 SGDLS and CDR2 YYNGEE. The V and J ends lost 4 bases and 0 bases, in that order; junction bases with no gene match: 4. The CDR3 has 14 residues. The CDR3 spells CASSPGQYSYEQYF. CDR3 in DNA: TGTGCCAGCAGCCCGGGACAGTACTCCTACGAGCAGTACTTC. The entire variable domain, with the rest obtained from reference TRBV9 and TRBJ2-7, is as follows: DSGVTQTPKHLITATGQRVTLRCSPRSGDLSVYWYQQSLDQGLQFLIQYYNGEERAKGNILERFSAQQFPDLHSELNLSSLELGDSALYFCASSPGQYSYEQYFGPGTRLTVT.

V usage is TRBV3-1 and J usage is TRBJ2-3, with no clear D. Germline CDR1 is LGHDT and CDR2 is YNNKEL (reference sequence). The CDR3 spans 15 residues. Trimming stripped 4 bases from V and 0 bases from J, with 11 bases between. CDR3 in amino acids: CASSPGFFSTDTQYF. Written as DNA, the CDR3 is TGTGCCAGCAGCCCGGGCTTTTTCAGCACAGATACGCAGTATTTT.

This clonotype was seen a few times. The CDR3 sequence is CASSLGDGMNTYEQYF. Written as DNA, the CDR3 is TGTGCCAGCAGCTTAGGTGACGGGATGAATACCTACGAGCAGTACTTC. The chain carries TRBV7-9 and TRBJ2-7, with D possibly matching TRBD2 (5 bases). V shed 1 base and J shed 2 bases, with 15 bases lying between them. Germline CDR1 SEHNR, CDR2 FQNEAQ (reference sequence). CDR3 length equals 16 residues.

The chain links TRBV2 to TRBJ2-1; D is ambiguous. V was clipped by 7 bases and J by 10 bases, with 8 bases between them. Per the germline V gene, CDR1 is SNHLY and CDR2 is FYNNEI. CDR3 length: 10 residues. CDR3 DNA: TGTGCCAGCAAGGGTGGCGAGCAGTTCTTC. Amino acids: CASKGGEQFF.

This clonotype was observed a handful of times. V usage is TRBV5-1 and J usage is TRBJ1-5, with TRBD1 as a possible D gene (6 bases). V shed 0 bases and J shed 0 bases, with 13 bases lying between them. CDR1 is SGHRS and CDR2 is YFSETQ in the germline V gene. This CDR3 spans 17 amino acids. The CDR3 is CASSLVQGPHSNQPQHF. The CDR3 DNA reads as TGCGCCAGCAGCTTGGTACAGGGCCCCCATAGCAATCAGCCCCAGCATTTT.

The chain combines TRBV28 with TRBJ2-7; no reliable D call. Germline V lookup: CDR1 MDHEN, CDR2 SYDVKM. The germline V and J ends were trimmed by 5 bases and 1 base, with 6 bases remaining between them. The CDR3 is made up of 12 amino acids. CDR3 sequence reads: CASSAGSYEQYF. The CDR3 nucleotides are TGTGCCAGCAGTGCCGGTTCCTACGAGCAGTACTTC.

In this sample, this clonotype turned up a few times. This chain uses TRBV12-3 or TRBV12-4 with TRBJ1-6; 8 nucleotides line up with TRBD1. The CDR3 loop spans 14 amino acids. With 10 bases clipped from V and 6 bases from J, the junction kept 8 bases outside the gene matches. This CDR3 reads CATGVTGANSPLHF. The CDR3 DNA sequence: TGTGCCACTGGAGTGACAGGGGCTAATTCACCCCTCCACTTT.

The chain is built from TRBV9 and TRBJ2-7; D not resolved. V was clipped by 2 bases and J by 0 bases, with 12 bases between them. The length of the CDR3 is 15 residues. Germline assignment: CDR1 SGDLS and CDR2 YYNGEE. CDR3 nucleotides: TGTGCCAGCAGCGTCGGATGGATGAGCTCCTACGAGCAGTACTTC. This sequence encodes CASSVGWMSSYEQYF. Filled out from reference TRBV9 and TRBJ2-7, the complete variable domain reads DSGVTQTPKHLITATGQRVTLRCSPRSGDLSVYWYQQSLDQGLQFLIQYYNGEERAKGNILERFSAQQFPDLHSELNLSSLELGDSALYFCASSVGWMSSYEQYFGPGTRLTVT.

This clonotype appeared a few times. V and J are TRBV5-1 and TRBJ1-1; 7 bases align to TRBD1. The CDR3 contains 15 residues. In germline, CDR1 is SGHRS, CDR2 YFSETQ. V was clipped by 3 bases and J by 5 bases; unmatched bases: 10. In DNA form, the CDR3 reads TGCGCCAGCAGCTCCTTCACAGGGGAGGGGACTGAAGCTTTCTTT. This encodes CASSSFTGEGTEAFF.

The chain is built from TRBV19 and TRBJ2-1; D unclear. Trimming pared 1 base from V and 10 bases from J, leaving 26 bases between. The length of the CDR3 is 18 residues. The germline V gene encodes CDR1 LNHDA and CDR2 SQIVND (reference sequence). The CDR3: CASSIVSRVGSPGSEQFF. For the CDR3, the DNA is TGTGCCAGTAGTATAGTCTCCCGCGTAGGGTCCCCCGGGTCGGAGCAGTTCTTC.

The table lists this clonotype with a few counts. The CDR3 bases are TGTGCCAGCAGTTTACTTAGAGGGAACATTCAGTACTTC. Amino acid sequence: CASSLLRGNIQYF. The chain recombines TRBV28 with TRBJ2-4; maybe TRBD2 (5 bases). The CDR3 is 13 amino acids. Germline loops: CDR1 MDHEN, CDR2 SYDVKM. V lost 2 bases and J 7 bases, leaving 9 bases between the germline ends.

This rearrangement joins TRBV28 to TRBJ2-1; D possibly matches TRBD1 or TRBD2 (5 bases each). CDR3 size: 14 residues. With 3 bases removed from V and 8 bases from J, the gap between germline ends came to 14 bases. Germline CDR1 reads MDHEN; CDR2 reads SYDVKM. As DNA, the CDR3 is TGTGCCAGCAGTTTCGTTACTAGAGGGGATGAGCAGTTCTTC. Protein sequence: CASSFVTRGDEQFF.

The chain employs TRBV28 and TRBJ1-2, with TRBD1 identical over 7 bases. J lost 7 bases, V lost 2 bases, and 7 bases had no gene match. Germline V gene sequence: CDR1 MDHEN, CDR2 SYDVKM. The CDR3 is 14 amino acids. The CDR3 coding sequence is TGTGCCAGCAGTTTAAGACAGGGTGGGACTGGCTACACCTTC. This encodes CASSLRQGGTGYTF.

This clonotype was recorded once. The rearrangement links TRBV5-1 to TRBJ2-1, with D tentatively TRBD1 or TRBD2 (5 bases each). The V end lost 0 bases, the J end lost 9 bases, and 10 bases lay between the germline ends. Looked up from germline, CDR1 is SGHRS and CDR2 is YFSETQ. There are 13 residues in the CDR3. Here the CDR3 reads CASSLGGPIEQFF. CDR3 bases: TGCGCCAGCAGCTTGGGGGGACCCATTGAGCAGTTCTTC.

A note on this clonotype: The CDR3 ends on some other residue instead of the conserved phenylalanine or tryptophan, so this is likely a read error. J is TRBJ1-1 and V is TRBV7-8, with unresolved D. Germline CDR1 and CDR2: SGHVS and FQNEAQ. CDR3 length: 13 residues. V was trimmed by 7 bases and J by 2 bases, leaving 11 bases between them. DNA of the CDR3: TGTGCCAGCACCCCTACAGTTAACACTGAAGCTTTCTCT. Translation gives CASTPTVNTEAFS.

This clonotype was counted only a few times. The rearrangement joins TRBV6-2 or TRBV6-3 to TRBJ1-5; the D is unclear. The CDR3 has 12 residues. V lost 2 bases and J 2 bases, leaving 1 base between the germline ends. CDR1 is MNHEY and CDR2 is SVGEGT in the germline V gene. The CDR3 DNA follows: TGTGCCAGCAGTTACCGCAATCAGCCCCAGCATTTT. Protein product: CASSYRNQPQHF.

The V call is TRBV28, the J call TRBJ2-5; 7 bases map to TRBD2. The V segment lost 6 bases and the J segment 5 bases; nucleotides outside the gene matches: 9. CDR3 length equals 14 residues. Germline CDR1 is MDHEN and CDR2 is SYDVKM. The CDR3 is CASRFSSGRETQYF. The CDR3 coding sequence is TGTGCCAGCAGGTTCTCTAGCGGAAGGGAGACCCAGTACTTC.

Only a few counts were recorded for this clonotype. V gene TRBV28 combines with J gene TRBJ2-5, with D possibly TRBD2 on 6 matching bases. This CDR3 is 17 amino acids long. The V and J ends lost 2 bases and 3 bases respectively, with 19 bases between them. Germline V gene data show CDR1 as MDHEN and CDR2 as SYDVKM. CDR3 coding DNA: TGTGCCAGCAGTTTAGGGCAGGAGAGGACTACCAAAGAGACCCAGTACTTC. It specifies CASSLGQERTTKETQYF.

The chain couples TRBV2 to TRBJ2-1, with 8 bases fitting TRBD2. V lost 11 bases and J lost 3; bases outside the gene matches: 6. The CDR3 is 13 amino acids. CDR1 and CDR2 (germline): SNHLY, FYNNEI. Here the CDR3 reads CAGSSGLYNEQFF. CDR3 bases: TGTGCCGGCTCTAGCGGGCTCTACAATGAGCAGTTCTTC.

This clonotype was detected only a few times. The chain uses TRBV6-2 or TRBV6-3 and TRBJ1-1; tentative D call: TRBD1 (6 bases). The CDR3 length is 13 residues. Trimming removed 5 bases from V and 5 bases from J, with 12 bases in between. CDR1 and CDR2 (germline): MNHEY, SVGEGT. The CDR3 bases are TGTGCCAGCAGTATCTTAGACAGGACTGAAGCTTTCTTT. Translated, it gives CASSILDRTEAFF.

The chain carries TRBV28 and TRBJ2-1, with TRBD2 as a possible D gene (5 bases). V dropped 5 bases and J dropped 2 bases, with 16 bases sitting between them. This CDR3 comprises 16 residues. CDR1 and CDR2 from the germline V gene are MDHEN and SYDVKM. The CDR3 region is CASSPPPGTAYNEQFF. DNA for the CDR3: TGTGCCAGCAGTCCCCCCCCGGGAACGGCCTACAATGAGCAGTTCTTC.

The rearrangement joins TRBV9 to TRBJ2-1; D gene uncertain. The CDR3 is made up of 11 amino acids. Germline CDR1 is SGDLS and CDR2 is YYNGEE. The V and J ends lost 7 bases and 8 bases respectively, with 10 bases between them. The CDR3 bases are TGTGCCAGCGGTTTTTTCTATGAGCAGTTCTTC. This encodes CASGFFYEQFF.